The present entry profiles one T cell receptor (beta chain) with its context. Its cognate antigen is unknown. One end of the junction is discordant with germline, which a read error may explain. These data come from a study of blood T cells in healthy people across ages. Notes on the study in general: More naive CD4+ cells and higher diversity were found in long-lived than in aged donors.

Then a second PCR, running roughly 7 to 11 cycles, was carried out with a sample-barcoded 5' primer and a J-beta primer mix. TCRdb passed the 5' RACE reads through MiXCR, listing each CDR3 protein once. This sample yields around 1,900,000 distinct CDR3 sequences, of which around 40% are seen a single time; more than 20% belongs to the top ten. The germline V gene has CDR1 LGHNA and CDR2 YSLEER. The length of the CDR3 is 13 residues. This receptor was taken from a human donor in good health. Sequenced material: blood. J is TRBJ2-1 and V is TRBV4-3; no clear D gene. The CDR3 loop reads CAGSQDRINEQFF. Here the CDR3 DNA reads TGCGCCGGCAGCCAAGATCGGATTAATGAGCAGTTCTTC.